Listed below are T cell receptor beta chains from one sample, sequenced in a study of CD8+ T cells in alopecia areata. Profiled with immunoSEQ multiplex PCR; TCRdb holds only in-frame clones, not every one. The sample lists 110,000 to 150,000 clones, approximately 80% occurring once. Sequenced material: CD8+ T cells sorted from blood, taken at week 4, from a patient treated with tofacitinib. The receptors shown here come from a human donor with alopecia areata. Both conserved end residues are part of each CDR3. The D gene is left open where the match is weak. Only some rows state a clone size, as once, few, many or a class for expanded clones.

j_call v_call d_call clone_size cdr3_nt cdr3_aa
TRBJ1-1 TRBV13 TRBD1 . TGTGCCAGCAGCTTCGGGACAGCGGCAGCTTTCTTT CASSFGTAAAFF
TRBJ2-4 TRBV14 TRBD2 . TGTGCCAGCAGCCAACGTAGCGGGGGGGCTAAAAACATTCAGTACTTC CASSQRSGGAKNIQYF
TRBJ2-2 TRBV4-1 . once TGCGCCAGCAGCCAAGTACCAGGGTCGAACACCGGGGAGCTGTTTTTT CASSQVPGSNTGELFF
TRBJ2-2 TRBV7-3 TRBD2 few TGTGCCAGCAGCTTAGCGGGGGGGCCCACCGGGGAGCTGTTTTTT CASSLAGGPTGELFF
TRBJ2-7 TRBV25-1 . . TGTGCCAGTACAGTAGCCTACGAGCAGTACTTC CASTVAYEQYF
TRBJ2-5 TRBV5-4 TRBD1 . TGTGCCAGCAGCTTTTGGACAGGGGCCCCCGAGACCCAGTACTTC CASSFWTGAPETQYF
TRBJ1-5 TRBV4-1 . . TGCGCCAGCAGCCAAGGGGGGTTCAATCAGCCCCAGCATTTT CASSQGGFNQPQHF
TRBJ1-5 TRBV5-8 TRBD1 . TGTGCCAGCAGCAGCCCGGACAGGGGGGGGTGGAATCAGCCCCAGCATTTT CASSSPDRGGWNQPQHF
TRBJ2-5 TRBV10-3 . . TGTGCCATCAGTGGCAGGGGAGGAGAGACCCAGTACTTC CAISGRGGETQYF
TRBJ2-1 TRBV6-5 . . TGTGCCAGCAGCACCGGGACCTTCTACAATGAGCAGTTCTTC CASSTGTFYNEQFF
TRBJ2-7 TRBV5-6 . few TGTGCCAGCAGCTTGGGCGGGTCTCCTTACGAGCAGTACTTC CASSLGGSPYEQYF
TRBJ1-2 TRBV15 . . TGTGCCACCAGCACGGGTACCTCCCTTGGCTACACCTTC CATSTGTSLGYTF
TRBJ2-7 TRBV19 . medium-sized TGTGCCAGTAGGGGGACGTGGAGCTCCTACGAGCAGTACTTC CASRGTWSSYEQYF
TRBJ2-5 TRBV7-6 . . TGTGCCAGCAGTCCCGGGGGCGACCGAGAGACCCAGTACTTC CASSPGGDRETQYF
TRBJ2-5 TRBV7-9 TRBD2 . TGTGCCAGCAGCGAGGGACTAGCGGGAGAAGAGACCCAGTACTTC CASSEGLAGEETQYF
TRBJ2-7 TRBV19 . . TGTGCCAGTAGTACATCGACCGCACTCAACGAGCAGTACTTC CASSTSTALNEQYF
TRBJ1-2 TRBV2 . . TGTGCCAGCAATCCGGGACCGACCTATGGCTACACCTTC CASNPGPTYGYTF
TRBJ2-7 TRBV15 . . TGTGCCACCAGCCGACGGTTCGGTGAGCCCCTCTACGAGCAGTACTTC CATSRRFGEPLYEQYF
TRBJ2-7 TRBV13 . . TGTGCCAGCAGCTCACACAGCTACGAGCAGTACTTC CASSSHSYEQYF
TRBJ2-3 TRBV10-3 TRBD2 . TGTGCCATCAGCACGGAGGCGGGGGGTTCCTCTAGCACAGATACGCAGTATTTT CAISTEAGGSSSTDTQYF
TRBJ2-3 TRBV5-1 TRBD1 . TGCGCCAGCAGCCAGGGACAGGGAACAGATACGCAGTATTTT CASSQGQGTDTQYF
TRBJ1-1 TRBV15 . . TGTGCCACCAGCAGAGAGACAGTGAACACTGAAGCTTTCTTT CATSRETVNTEAFF
TRBJ2-5 TRBV5-6 . once TGTGCCAGCAGCCTAGAGACACCACAAGAGACCCAGTACTTC CASSLETPQETQYF
TRBJ2-3 TRBV5-4 TRBD1 . TGTGCCAGCAGCTCGGGACAGGGTCCAGATACGCAGTATTTT CASSSGQGPDTQYF
TRBJ1-2 TRBV29-1 . once TGCAGCGTTTGGACCCGGGGCTACACCTTC CSVWTRGYTF
TRBJ1-2 TRBV5-1 . once TGCGCCAGCAGCTTGAAGGGCGGAACTAACTATGGCTACACCTTC CASSLKGGTNYGYTF
TRBJ2-7 TRBV29-1 . . TGCAGCGTTCTATCCCACGAGCAGTACTTC CSVLSHEQYF
TRBJ2-5 TRBV30 . . TGTGCCTGCCTCCACCAGGGGTCCTGGTACCAAGAGACCCAGTACTTC CACLHQGSWYQETQYF
TRBJ1-6 TRBV23-1 . . TGCGCCAGCAGCCACTGGTGGGGCGATAATTCACCCCTCCACTTT CASSHWWGDNSPLHF
TRBJ2-3 TRBV6-5 TRBD1 few TGTGCCAGCAGACCGGGACAGGGGACAGATACGCAGTATTTT CASRPGQGTDTQYF
TRBJ2-1 TRBV6-6 TRBD2 . TGTGCCAGCAGTTACAAAGCGGGGACCTACAATGAGCAGTTCTTC CASSYKAGTYNEQFF
TRBJ2-7 TRBV11-2 . few TGTGCCAGCAGCTTAAGCCGCGAGCAGTACTTC CASSLSREQYF
TRBJ2-5 TRBV6-5 TRBD1 . TGTGCCAGCAAACAGGGGTGGCCCCAAGAGACCCAGTACTTC CASKQGWPQETQYF
TRBJ2-7 TRBV30 . . TGTGCCTGGAGTGTATTTTCCTACGAGCAGTACTTC CAWSVFSYEQYF
TRBJ2-5 TRBV29-1 . . TGCAGCGGCACTAGGGAGGAGACCCAGTACTTC CSGTREETQYF
TRBJ1-6 TRBV7-6 TRBD1 . TGTGCCAGCAGCTTAGGGGGGACAGGGACGAATTCACCCCTCCACTTT CASSLGGTGTNSPLHF
TRBJ2-2 TRBV19 . once TGTGCCAGTAGTGAGACTTCACTTCTGGGGGAGCTGTTTTTT CASSETSLLGELFF
TRBJ1-2 TRBV12-5 . once TGTGCTAGTGGTTTGGCCCCCTTTGGCTACACCTTC CASGLAPFGYTF
TRBJ2-7 TRBV27 TRBD2 . TGTGCCAGCAAGAGCGGGGGGTTCTCCTACGAGCAGTACTTC CASKSGGFSYEQYF
TRBJ2-1 TRBV4-1 . once TGCGCCAGCAGCCAAGATGGGAAGGGTGGCTCCTACAATGAGCAGTTCTTC CASSQDGKGGSYNEQFF
TRBJ2-5 TRBV9 . . TGTGCCAGCAGCGTATGGGGAGAGACCCAGTACTTC CASSVWGETQYF
TRBJ2-3 TRBV4-1 . . TGCGCCAGCAGCCAAGGGACCTCGGACTCCATCAATACGCAGTATTTT CASSQGTSDSINTQYF
TRBJ1-2 TRBV25-1 TRBD1 . TGTGCCAGCAGTCCTCGACAGGGGGCTGCTAACTATGGCTACACCTTC CASSPRQGAANYGYTF
TRBJ2-1 TRBV7-9 TRBD1 . TGTGCCAGCAGATCGACAGGGAGAAATGAGCAGTTCTTC CASRSTGRNEQFF
TRBJ1-5 TRBV19 . . TGTGCCAGTAGTATTCTCTGGGGAAAAGGGGATCAGCCCCAGCATTTT CASSILWGKGDQPQHF
TRBJ1-1 TRBV7-9 . . TGTGCCAGCAGCCCCGTGGGGCCCGTCGGCGAAGCTTTCTTT CASSPVGPVGEAFF
TRBJ1-6 TRBV28 . . TGTGCCAGCAGTTTACTCCGGGACGGAAATTCACCCCTCCACTTT CASSLLRDGNSPLHF
TRBJ1-3 TRBV7-9 . . TGTGCCAGCAGCCCAAATCTACCGCACAAGGGAAACACCATATATTTT CASSPNLPHKGNTIYF